The 22 T cell receptor beta chains presented below share a single source sample, sequenced in a study of preoperative IRX-2 immunotherapy in early breast cancer. As to treatment: preoperative locoregional IRX-2 cytokine immunotherapy. Assay: immunoSEQ multiplex PCR; the TCRdb copy retains only in-frame clones and omits some. The data contain around 38,000 clones, 70% to 85% of them singletons. The specimen comprised tumor tissue, sampled after IRX-2 immunotherapy. These receptors were collected from a human donor with breast cancer.

The chain couples TRBV7-2 to TRBJ1-5; 7 bases are a match to TRBD1. With 5 bases clipped from V and 6 bases from J, the junction kept 4 bases outside the gene matches. CDR3 size: 13 residues. The germline CDR1 and CDR2 sequences are SGHTA and FQGNSA. CDR3 in amino acids: CASSRGGSQPQHF. CDR3 in DNA: TGTGCCAGCAGCCGAGGGGGCAGTCAGCCCCAGCATTTT.

The chain combines TRBV22-1 with TRBJ2-7; the table's D call, TRBD1, was not checked against the DNA. TRBV22-1 is annotated as a pseudogene. The CDR3 is 15 residues long. CDR3 sequence: CASSEPGTGAYEQYF. Written as DNA, the CDR3 is TGTGCCAGCAGTGAACCCGGGACAGGGGCCTACGAGCAGTACTTC.

The chain couples TRBV5-1 to TRBJ2-5; 11 nucleotides align to TRBD1. From germline, CDR1 is SGHRS and CDR2 YFSETQ. The J segment lost 1 base and the V segment lost 2 bases, leaving 4 bases of the junction unmatched. There are 16 residues in the CDR3. The CDR3 loop is CASSLGGTGGQETQYF. DNA for the CDR3: TGCGCCAGCAGCTTAGGCGGGACAGGGGGCCAAGAGACCCAGTACTTC.

V is TRBV6-8 and J is TRBJ1-2; 7 nucleotides align to TRBD1. This CDR3 spans 12 amino acids. Per the germline V gene, CDR1 is MNHGY and CDR2 is SAAAGT. V trimming: 2 bases; J trimming: 12 bases; junction bases outside the gene matches: 6. The CDR3 DNA is TGTGCCAGCAGTTACGCGACAGGGACGCACACCTTC. It encodes CASSYATGTHTF.

The chain links TRBV11-3 to TRBJ2-2; D call uncertain. CDR3 length: 15 residues. V was clipped by 3 bases and J by 5 bases, with 13 bases between them. The germline gives CDR1 SGHNT, CDR2 YENEEA. CDR3 amino acids: CASSLASWGTGELFF. CDR3 in DNA: TGTGCCAGCAGCTTGGCCTCGTGGGGTACCGGGGAGCTGTTTTTT.

The chain uses TRBV11-3 and TRBJ1-2, with a possible D match to TRBD1 (5 bases). The germline gives CDR1 SGHNT, CDR2 YENEEA. The CDR3 runs 14 residues. V was cut by 3 bases and J by 8 bases, with 16 bases left in between. In DNA, the CDR3 is TGTGCCAGCAGCTTCACGCAGGGTACAAGCGGCTACACCTTC. Translated, it gives CASSFTQGTSGYTF.

The rearrangement links TRBV11-3 to TRBJ1-1, with a weak D call TRBD1 (5 bases). Trimming left V 4 bases short and J 1 base short, with 16 bases between. Germline V lookup: CDR1 SGHNT, CDR2 YENEEA. The CDR3 contains 16 residues. This CDR3 is CASSSRGSFTNTEAFF. The CDR3 coding sequence is TGTGCCAGCAGCTCCCGGGGCTCCTTTACGAACACTGAAGCTTTCTTT.

This clone was observed a single time. This chain links TRBV6-8 with TRBJ1-4; D gene unclear. The CDR3 loop spans 16 amino acids. The V end lost 0 bases, the J end lost 6 bases, and 14 bases lay between the germline ends. The V gene's germline CDR1 is MNHGY and CDR2 SAAAGT. CDR3 in DNA: TGTGCCAGCAGTTACTCGAACCTGGGTAGATATGAAAAACTGTTTTTT. Translation gives CASSYSNLGRYEKLFF.

The chain has TRBV1 and TRBJ2-1; TRBD2 is the table's D call, not checked against the DNA. TRBV1 corresponds to a pseudogene. The CDR3 extends over 13 amino acids. The CDR3 DNA follows: TGCACCATTTTAGCGGGGGGCGACAATGAGCAGTTCTTC. As protein: CTILAGGDNEQFF.

This clone was counted a few times. The J gene is TRBJ1-5, the V gene TRBV19; tentatively, D is TRBD1 (6 bases). V shed 3 bases and J shed 5 bases, with 11 bases lying between them. The CDR3 has 14 residues. Germline assignment: CDR1 LNHDA and CDR2 SQIVND (reference sequence). CDR3 nucleotides: TGTGCCAGTAGTATCCGGGGGGCCCATCAGCCCCAGCATTTT. Its protein is CASSIRGAHQPQHF.

This chain connects TRBV19 to TRBJ1-2; TRBD1 is a possible D gene (5 bases). The V gene lost 3 bases and the J gene lost 4 bases, with 18 bases spanning the gap. Germline V lookup: CDR1 LNHDA, CDR2 SQIVND (reference sequence). This CDR3 has 16 amino acids. CDR3 residues: CASSIQTVPSTYGYTF. Here the CDR3 DNA reads TGTGCCAGTAGTATTCAGACAGTCCCAAGCACCTATGGCTACACCTTC.

The chain combines TRBV9 with TRBJ1-1; no definite D call. V lost 6 bases to trimming and J lost 0 bases, with 6 bases between them. CDR3 length equals 12 residues. Germline assignment: CDR1 SGDLS and CDR2 YYNGEE. The CDR3 nucleotides read TGTGCCAGCACCGTTATGAACACTGAAGCTTTCTTT. Its protein product is CASTVMNTEAFF.

The V and J genes are TRBV5-1 and TRBJ2-3, with a possible D match to TRBD1 (5 bases). CDR3 size: 16 residues. V lost 5 bases and J lost 0, with 16 bases in between. Germline CDR1 reads SGHRS; CDR2 reads YFSETQ. The CDR3, as DNA: TGCGCCAGCAGTCCCGAAGGGGTTTTGAGCACAGATACGCAGTATTTT. Its protein product is CASSPEGVLSTDTQYF.

The sample holds a few counts of this clone. A read error may produce the germline difference seen at one junction end. This rearrangement joins TRBV6-8 to TRBJ2-1; 8 bases are shared with TRBD2. The germline gives CDR1 MNHGY, CDR2 SAAAGT. CDR3 length: 16 amino acids. The CDR3 is CAISFSEGLVIYEQFF. The CDR3, as DNA: TGTGCCATCAGTTTTTCTGAGGGACTAGTAATCTATGAGCAGTTCTTC.

As concerns this clone: The junction shows a germline mismatch at one end, possibly a read error. This chain links TRBV10-2 with TRBJ1-1; D call uncertain. This CDR3 has 12 amino acids. The V gene's germline CDR1 is WSHSY and CDR2 SAAADI. The CDR3 sequence is CASRSGRSEAFF. Here the CDR3 DNA reads TGCGCCAGCAGATCCGGACGGTCTGAAGCTTTTTTT.

This chain connects TRBV19 to TRBJ1-2; TRBD1 aligns across 10 bases. The V segment lost 7 bases and the J segment 5 bases; nucleotides outside the gene matches: 7. This CDR3 has 14 amino acids. The germline gives CDR1 LNHDA, CDR2 SQIVND (reference sequence). The CDR3 sequence is CASKDRGRGYGYTF. The CDR3 DNA is TGTGCCAGTAAAGACAGGGGGCGCGGGTATGGCTACACCTTC.

This sequence joins TRBV6-7 and TRBJ1-5, with D hard to call. TRBV6-7 counts as an open reading frame of uncertain function. The CDR3 loop spans 16 amino acids. Trimming cost V 5 bases and J 0 bases, with 14 bases left between them. This chain's CDR3 is CASSEARSYSNQPQHF. DNA of the CDR3: TGTGCCAGCAGTGAAGCGAGGAGTTATAGCAATCAGCCCCAGCATTTT.

This clone occurred once. The same CDR3 is also encoded by other DNA sequences in this sample. This rearrangement joins TRBV5-1 to TRBJ1-2; 9 nucleotides agree with TRBD1. V dropped 0 bases and J dropped 3; count of bases not matched to a gene: 0. Germline V lookup: CDR1 SGHRS, CDR2 YFSETQ. CDR3 size: 14 residues. The CDR3 DNA is TGCGCCAGCAGCTTGGGGACAGGGGACTATGGCTACACCTTC. As protein: CASSLGTGDYGYTF.

The chain uses TRBV23-1 and TRBJ1-5; no clear D gene. TRBV23-1 is noted as an ORF with a role that remains uncertain. The CDR3 is 14 residues long. The V end lost 0 bases, the J end lost 1 base, and 4 bases lay between the germline ends. This chain's CDR3 is CASSQSGSNQPQHF. Here the CDR3 DNA reads TGCGCCAGCAGTCAATCGGGAAGCAATCAGCCCCAGCATTTT.

The rearrangement joins TRBV5-1 to TRBJ1-1, with TRBD1 identical over 7 bases. Germline V gives CDR1 SGHRS, CDR2 YFSETQ. CDR3 length: 15 residues. V trimming: 0 bases; J trimming: 5 bases; junction bases outside the gene matches: 7. CDR3 sequence (DNA): TGCGCCAGCAGCTTGGACGTAGGGGGCGTTACTGAAGCTTTCTTT. This sequence encodes CASSLDVGGVTEAFF.

The rearrangement links TRBV30 to TRBJ1-4; TRBD1 aligns across 7 bases. Trimming removed 5 bases from V and 0 bases from J; junction bases left unmatched: 0. Germline assignment: CDR1 GTSNPN and CDR2 SVGIG (reference sequence). The CDR3 runs 13 residues. CDR3 nucleotides: TGTGCCTGGGGACAGGCAACTAATGAAAAACTGTTTTTT. Its protein product is CAWGQATNEKLFF.

The chain employs TRBV29-1 and TRBJ1-3; 10 bases are shared with TRBD1. V lost 3 bases to trimming and J lost 8 bases; unmatched junction nucleotides: 4. The CDR3 is 13 residues long. Per the germline V gene, CDR1 is SQVTM and CDR2 is ANQGSEA. The CDR3 DNA is TGCAGCGTTGATTCCGGGACAGGGGACACCATATATTTT. It is translated as CSVDSGTGDTIYF.